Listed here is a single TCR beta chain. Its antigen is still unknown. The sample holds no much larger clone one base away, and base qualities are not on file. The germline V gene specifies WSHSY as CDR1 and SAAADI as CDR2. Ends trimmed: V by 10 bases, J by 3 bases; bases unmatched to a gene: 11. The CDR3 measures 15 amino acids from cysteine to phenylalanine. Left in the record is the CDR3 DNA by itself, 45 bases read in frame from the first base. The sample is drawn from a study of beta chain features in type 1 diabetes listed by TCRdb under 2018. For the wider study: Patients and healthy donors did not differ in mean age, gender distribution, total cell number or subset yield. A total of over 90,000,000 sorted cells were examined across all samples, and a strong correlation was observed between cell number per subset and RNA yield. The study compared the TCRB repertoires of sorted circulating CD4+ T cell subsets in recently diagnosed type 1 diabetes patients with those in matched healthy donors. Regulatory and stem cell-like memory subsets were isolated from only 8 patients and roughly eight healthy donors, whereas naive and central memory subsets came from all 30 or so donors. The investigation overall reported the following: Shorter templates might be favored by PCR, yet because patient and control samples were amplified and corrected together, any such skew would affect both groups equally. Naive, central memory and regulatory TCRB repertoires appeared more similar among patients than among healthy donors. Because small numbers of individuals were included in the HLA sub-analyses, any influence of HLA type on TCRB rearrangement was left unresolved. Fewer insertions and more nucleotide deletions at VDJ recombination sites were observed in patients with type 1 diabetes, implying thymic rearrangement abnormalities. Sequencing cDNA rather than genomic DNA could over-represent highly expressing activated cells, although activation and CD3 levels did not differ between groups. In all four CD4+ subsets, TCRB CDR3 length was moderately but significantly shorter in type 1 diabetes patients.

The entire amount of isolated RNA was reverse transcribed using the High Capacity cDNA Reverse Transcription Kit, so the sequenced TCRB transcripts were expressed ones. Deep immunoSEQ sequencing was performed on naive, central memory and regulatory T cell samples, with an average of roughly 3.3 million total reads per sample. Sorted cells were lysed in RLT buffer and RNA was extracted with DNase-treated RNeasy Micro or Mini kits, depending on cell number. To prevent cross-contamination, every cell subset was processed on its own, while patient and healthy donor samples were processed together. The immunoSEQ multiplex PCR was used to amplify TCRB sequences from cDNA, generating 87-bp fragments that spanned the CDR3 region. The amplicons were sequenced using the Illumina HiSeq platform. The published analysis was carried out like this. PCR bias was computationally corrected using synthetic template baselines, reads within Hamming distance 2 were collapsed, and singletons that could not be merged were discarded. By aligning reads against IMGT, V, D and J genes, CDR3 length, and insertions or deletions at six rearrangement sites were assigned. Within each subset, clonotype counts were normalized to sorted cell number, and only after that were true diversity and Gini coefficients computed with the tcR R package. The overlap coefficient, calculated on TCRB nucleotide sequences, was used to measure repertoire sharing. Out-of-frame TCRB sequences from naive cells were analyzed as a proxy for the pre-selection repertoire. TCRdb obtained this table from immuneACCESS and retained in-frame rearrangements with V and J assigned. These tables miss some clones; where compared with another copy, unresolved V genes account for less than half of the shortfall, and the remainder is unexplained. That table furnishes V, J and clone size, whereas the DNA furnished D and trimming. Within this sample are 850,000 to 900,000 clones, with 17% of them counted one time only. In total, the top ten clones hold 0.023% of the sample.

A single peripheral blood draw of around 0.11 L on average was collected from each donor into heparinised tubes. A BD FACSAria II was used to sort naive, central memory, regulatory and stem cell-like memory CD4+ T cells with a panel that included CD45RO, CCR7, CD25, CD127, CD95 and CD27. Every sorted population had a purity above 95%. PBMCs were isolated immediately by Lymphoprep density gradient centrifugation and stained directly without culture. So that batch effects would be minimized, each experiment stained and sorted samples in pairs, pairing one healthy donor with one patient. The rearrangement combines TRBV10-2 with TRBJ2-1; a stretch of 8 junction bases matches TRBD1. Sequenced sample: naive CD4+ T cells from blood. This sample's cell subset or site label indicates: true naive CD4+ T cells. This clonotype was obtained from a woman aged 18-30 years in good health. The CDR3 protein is CATYPDRGSYNEQFF. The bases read TGCGCCACCTACCCCGACAGGGGCAGCTACAATGAGCAGTTCTTC.